This T cell receptor (beta chain) came from a study of a mutant IDH1 vaccine in newly diagnosed glioma. About the research overall: Vaccines were first given 4-6 weeks after radiotherapy alone, or with temozolomide cycles. Patients had received radiotherapy, temozolomide, or both previously, most receiving both.

Data came from immunoSEQ multiplex PCR; TCRdb stores just in-frame clones and leaves some out. In the table there are some 46,000 clones, 85% to 95% of which are singletons. General study results and limits: Seemingly, pseudoprogression had no relation to changes in the top peripheral T cell clonotypes.

About this clone itself: The target antigen is unknown.

This CDR3 has 11 residues. Germline loops: CDR1 MNHNY, CDR2 SVGAGI (reference sequence). The V gene lost 2 bases and the J gene lost 8 bases, with 6 bases spanning the gap. The time point here: week 35, safety follow-up. What each vaccine dose contained was 300 ug of mutant IDH1 20-mer peptide, accompanied by topical imiquimod. New WHO grade 3 or 4 astrocytomas that were IDH1-mutant and ATRX-lost occurred in the donors. Sequencing was performed on PBMCs, taken from a glioma patient whose treatment included an IDH1 peptide vaccine. This receptor was identified in a man aged 50-60 years with glioma. The chain joins TRBV6-6 to TRBJ1-2, with D possibly matching TRBD1 (5 bases). The CDR3 is CASSYGDGYTF. CDR3 sequence (DNA): TGTGCCAGCAGTTACGGGGACGGCTACACCTTC.